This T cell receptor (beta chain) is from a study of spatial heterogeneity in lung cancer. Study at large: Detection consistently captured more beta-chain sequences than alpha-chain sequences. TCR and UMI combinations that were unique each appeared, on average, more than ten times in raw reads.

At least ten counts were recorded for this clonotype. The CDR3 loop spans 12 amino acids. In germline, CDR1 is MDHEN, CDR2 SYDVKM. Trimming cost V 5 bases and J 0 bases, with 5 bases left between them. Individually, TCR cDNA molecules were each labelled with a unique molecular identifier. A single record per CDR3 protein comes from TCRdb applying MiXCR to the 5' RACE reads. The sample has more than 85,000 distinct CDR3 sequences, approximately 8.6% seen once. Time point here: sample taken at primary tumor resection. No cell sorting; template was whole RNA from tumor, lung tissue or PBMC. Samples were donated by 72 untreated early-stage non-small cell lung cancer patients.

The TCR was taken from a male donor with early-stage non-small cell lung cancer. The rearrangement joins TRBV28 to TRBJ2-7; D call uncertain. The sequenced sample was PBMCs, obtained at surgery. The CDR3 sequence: CASSTPSYEQYF. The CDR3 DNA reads TGTGCCAGCAGTACTCCCTCCTACGAGCAGTACTTC.